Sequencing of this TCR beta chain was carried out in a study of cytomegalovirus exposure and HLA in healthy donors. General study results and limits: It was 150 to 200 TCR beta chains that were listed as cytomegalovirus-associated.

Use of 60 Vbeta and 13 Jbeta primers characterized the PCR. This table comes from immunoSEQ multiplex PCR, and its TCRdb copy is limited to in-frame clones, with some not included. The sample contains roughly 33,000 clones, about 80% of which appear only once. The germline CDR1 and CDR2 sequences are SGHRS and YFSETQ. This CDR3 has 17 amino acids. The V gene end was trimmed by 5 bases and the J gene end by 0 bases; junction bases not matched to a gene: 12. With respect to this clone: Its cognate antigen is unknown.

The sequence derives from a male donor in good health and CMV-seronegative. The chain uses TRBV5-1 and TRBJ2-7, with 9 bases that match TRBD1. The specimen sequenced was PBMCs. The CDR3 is CASRGGQGPLNSYEQYF. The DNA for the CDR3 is TGCGCCAGCAGAGGGGGACAGGGACCGTTGAACTCCTACGAGCAGTACTTC.